These T cell receptor beta chains were read from a single sample in a study of blood T cell repertoires in COVID-19. The repertoire was sequenced with immunoSEQ multiplex PCR; TCRdb's copy has only in-frame clones and lacks some. The sample records 220,000 or so clones, about 80% being singletons. Sample: peripheral blood. The receptor set was obtained from a woman aged 55-75 years with acute or convalescent COVID-19. CDR3s include the opening cysteine and the closing phenylalanine or tryptophan. The D gene is left open where the match is weak. Only part of the rows carry a size: once, few, many, or a class if the clone is expanded.

V gene	D gene	clone size	J gene	CDR3 DNA	CDR3 protein
TRBV7-2	TRBD1	.	TRBJ1-2	TGTGCCAGCAGCCCCCAGGGGGCTCACTATGGCTACACCTTC	CASSPQGAHYGYTF
TRBV7-2	.	.	TRBJ2-3	TGTGCCAGCAGCTTAGCTGGCTACCTAGCAGATACGCAGTATTTT	CASSLAGYLADTQYF
TRBV2	TRBD1	.	TRBJ2-7	TGTGCCAGCAGTCCGGGACAGGCCCGGGCCTACGAGCAGTACTTC	CASSPGQARAYEQYF
TRBV4-2	TRBD1	.	TRBJ1-1	TGTGCCAGCAGCCTCGACAGGGCGAACACTGAAGCTTTCTTT	CASSLDRANTEAFF
TRBV7-2	.	.	TRBJ1-1	TGTGCCAGCAGCTTGAGGCAGATGAACACTGAAGCTTTCTTT	CASSLRQMNTEAFF
TRBV7-8	.	few	TRBJ1-1	TGTGCCAGCAGTTTAAAGAGTGGGGGAGGAACTGAAGCTTTCTTT	CASSLKSGGGTEAFF
TRBV10-2	.	few	TRBJ1-2	TGCGCCAGCACCACAACCCCGAACAATGGCTACACCTTC	CASTTTPNNGYTF
TRBV5-1	.	.	TRBJ1-2	TGCGCCAGCAGCTTGGTACAGGGTACCGGCTACACCTTC	CASSLVQGTGYTF
TRBV7-8	TRBD1	.	TRBJ1-5	TGTGCCAGCAGCTTAGGAACAGGGGGCTTCAATCAGCCCCAGCATTTT	CASSLGTGGFNQPQHF
TRBV5-8	.	.	TRBJ1-6	TGTGCCAGCAGAGCGAGGGCCTATAATTCACCCCTCCACTTT	CASRARAYNSPLHF